These 27 T cell receptor beta chains came from one sample sequenced in a study of cytomegalovirus exposure and HLA in healthy donors. TCRdb's copy holds only in-frame clones and misses some; the assay was immunoSEQ multiplex PCR. The profile shows 200,000 to 300,000 clones, approximately 86% of them singletons. The source material was PBMCs. The origin of the receptors is a woman aged 25-40 years in good health and CMV-seropositive.

The genes are TRBV27 and TRBJ2-3; 13 bases are a match to TRBD2. After removal of 5 bases from V and 7 bases from J, the junction contained 6 bases not matched to a gene. CDR1 and CDR2 from the germline V gene are MNHEY and SMNVEV (reference sequence). The CDR3 has 15 residues. The CDR3 loop reads CASSGTSGIGYTQYF. CDR3 sequence (DNA): TGTGCCAGCAGTGGGACTAGCGGGATTGGGTATACGCAGTATTTT.

The V gene is TRBV30, the J gene TRBJ2-7; a possible D gene is TRBD1 (5 bases). The CDR3 length is 13 residues. The ends were cut back, 0 bases at V and 4 bases at J, with 10 bases in the middle. From germline, CDR1 is GTSNPN and CDR2 SVGIG (reference sequence). DNA for the CDR3: TGTGCCTGGAGTGTACAGGTACCTTACGAGCAGTACTTC. This translates into CAWSVQVPYEQYF.

This sequence joins TRBV5-1 and TRBJ1-2; 8 positions match TRBD1. V gave up 4 bases and J gave up 4 bases; unmatched junction bases: 6. This CDR3 region has 14 residues. Per germline, CDR1 SGHRS and CDR2 YFSETQ. The CDR3 region is CASSRLTGGYGYTF. The CDR3 coding sequence is TGCGCCAGCAGCCGATTAACAGGGGGCTATGGCTACACCTTC.

The gene calls are TRBV7-2 and TRBJ2-1; 9 nucleotides match TRBD2. Germline V gene data show CDR1 as SGHTA and CDR2 as FQGNSA. The J segment lost 8 bases and the V segment lost 3 bases, leaving 14 bases of the junction unmatched. The CDR3 is 17 residues long. DNA of the CDR3: TGTGCCAGCAGCTTCTCCGGGAGGACGCGGGAGGGAGATGAGCAGTTCTTC. Translation: CASSFSGRTREGDEQFF.

This chain joins TRBV28 and TRBJ1-1, with D hard to call. Trimming took 3 bases from V and 11 from J, leaving 22 bases between them. CDR3 size: 15 residues. Germline lookup yields CDR1 MDHEN and CDR2 SYDVKM. The CDR3 DNA is TGTGCCAGCAGTTTTTTGTACGAGGGAGGGTTGGTTGCTTTCTTT. This gives the protein CASSFLYEGGLVAFF.

The rearrangement links TRBV5-1 to TRBJ2-1; TRBD1 agrees at 10 bases. Unmatched junction bases numbered 7, after V lost 6 bases and J lost 7 bases. There are 14 residues in the CDR3. Germline values: CDR1 SGHRS, CDR2 YFSETQ. The CDR3 nucleotides are TGCGCCAGCACCTCGGGGACAGGGGTAAATGAGCAGTTCTTC. This encodes CASTSGTGVNEQFF.

This sequence joins TRBV5-1 and TRBJ1-2; TRBD1 is a possible D gene (5 bases). Germline CDR1 is SGHRS and CDR2 is YFSETQ. This CDR3 is built from 14 residues. The V gene lost 4 bases and the J gene lost 6 bases, with 16 bases spanning the gap. Written as DNA, the CDR3 is TGCGCCAGCAGCCTGGGGACTGCGTTAAATGGCTACACCTTC. Translation gives CASSLGTALNGYTF. The variable domain in full, completed from reference TRBV5-1 and TRBJ1-2, reads KAGVTQTPRYLIKTRGQQVTLSCSPISGHRSVSWYQQTPGQGLQFLFEYFSETQRNKGNFPGRFSGRQFSNSRSEMNVSTLELGDSALYLCASSLGTALNGYTFGSGTRLTVV.

V and J are TRBV4-1 and TRBJ2-7; 8 nucleotides align to TRBD2. The length of the CDR3 is 15 residues. J gave up 0 bases and V 4 bases, and 5 bases lay outside the gene matches. The germline CDR1 and CDR2 sequences are MGHRA and YSYEKL. DNA of the CDR3: TGCGCCAGCAGCCCGACTAGCGTGCTCTCCTACGAGCAGTACTTC. Translating gives CASSPTSVLSYEQYF.

The chain carries TRBV7-9 and TRBJ1-4; D perhaps matches TRBD1 (6 bases). CDR3 size: 17 residues. V lost 2 bases and J lost 3, with 16 bases in between. Germline V gene sequence: CDR1 SEHNR, CDR2 FQNEAQ (reference sequence). The chain's CDR3 is CASSLQIWGQANEKLFF. CDR3 DNA: TGTGCCAGCAGCTTACAAATTTGGGGGCAGGCTAATGAAAAACTGTTTTTT.

DNA for the CDR3: TGTGCCAGCTCACCGCTCGTGGGACAGGCGAACACCGGGGAGCTGTTTTTT. Amino acid sequence: CASSPLVGQANTGELFF. The V call is TRBV18, the J call TRBJ2-2; 8 bases are a match to TRBD1. CDR3 length: 17 residues. The junction had 6 bases not matched to a gene; V was cut back by 3 bases and J by 0 bases. CDR1 is KGHSH and CDR2 is LQKENI in the germline V gene.

The chain links TRBV29-1 to TRBJ2-5; D is uncertain. The CDR3 runs 13 residues. Germline loops: CDR1 SQVTM, CDR2 ANQGSEA. V was pared by 4 bases and J by 2 bases, with 11 bases between. DNA for the CDR3: TGCAGCGTTGGAAGTACAACGCAAGAGACCCAGTACTTC. Amino acids: CSVGSTTQETQYF.

V usage is TRBV27 and J usage is TRBJ1-1; 8 nucleotides line up with TRBD1. This CDR3 comprises 13 residues. Trimming at V came to 6 bases and at J to 5 bases, leaving 5 bases not matched to a gene. Germline CDR1 MNHEY, CDR2 SMNVEV (reference sequence). This CDR3 is CASSRGPLTEAFF. CDR3 bases: TGTGCCAGCAGCAGGGGGCCATTAACTGAAGCTTTCTTT.

This clone has just one count. The genes are TRBV27 and TRBJ2-1; maybe TRBD1 (5 bases). Germline V gene sequence: CDR1 MNHEY, CDR2 SMNVEV (reference sequence). V was cut by 2 bases and J by 9 bases, with 17 bases left in between. The CDR3 covers 15 residues. CDR3 DNA sequence: TGTGCCAGCAGTTTAGGTGGACAAGCGATCGGTGAGCAGTTCTTC. Its translation: CASSLGGQAIGEQFF.

This chain joins TRBV20-1 and TRBJ1-1, with D uncertain. Germline V CDR1 and CDR2: DFQATT, SNEGSKA (reference sequence). This CDR3 is built from 11 residues. Trimming took off 3 bases at V and 6 bases at J, with 8 bases between the two ends. The CDR3 protein is CSASILAEAFF. DNA of the CDR3: TGCAGTGCTAGTATACTGGCTGAAGCTTTCTTT.

This clone has only one observation. V gene TRBV4-2 combines with J gene TRBJ2-7, with D possibly TRBD2 on 6 matching bases. The V and J ends lost 2 bases and 4 bases respectively, with 12 bases between them. The CDR3 has 14 amino acids. The germline CDR1 and CDR2 sequences are LGHNA and YNFKEQ. The CDR3 reads CASSQILAEYEQYF. CDR3 nucleotides: TGTGCCAGCAGCCAAATACTAGCTGAATACGAGCAGTACTTC.

This chain joins TRBV5-6 and TRBJ2-1; 8 bases align to TRBD1. Germline assignment: CDR1 SGHDT and CDR2 YYEEEE. V shed 3 bases and J 7 bases; nucleotides not matched to a gene: 0. The CDR3 has 12 residues. In DNA, the CDR3 is TGTGCCAGCAGCTGGACAGGGAATGAGCAGTTCTTC. Its protein product is CASSWTGNEQFF.

CDR3 residues: CASGWTSGSVNEQFF. CDR3 nucleotide sequence: TGTGCTAGTGGATGGACTAGCGGGAGTGTAAATGAGCAGTTCTTC. This chain uses TRBV12-5 with TRBJ2-1; 13 positions match TRBD2. The germline V gene encodes CDR1 LGHNT and CDR2 FRNRAP. This CDR3 has 15 residues. V was clipped by 6 bases and J by 7 bases; unmatched bases: 6. Supplemented by reference TRBV12-5 and TRBJ2-1, the full variable domain reads DARVTQTPRHKVTEMGQEVTMRCQPILGHNTVFWYRQTMMQGLELLAYFRNRAPLDDSGMPKDRFSAEMPDATLATLKIQPSEPRDSAVYFCASGWTSGSVNEQFFGPGTRLTVL.

The V gene is TRBV7-8, the J gene TRBJ1-5, with 8 bases matching TRBD1. This CDR3 contains 14 residues. Trimming cost V 2 bases and J 6 bases; bases outside gene matches: 3. Germline CDR1 SGHVS, CDR2 FQNEAQ. This CDR3 reads CASSLSDRAQPQHF. For the CDR3, the DNA is TGTGCCAGCAGCTTATCGGACAGGGCTCAGCCCCAGCATTTT.

J is TRBJ2-3 and V is TRBV6-1; D perhaps matches TRBD1 (6 bases). CDR3 length: 14 residues. Between the trimmed V and J ends, which lost 6 bases and 2 bases, there was a span of 12 bases. Germline V gene data show CDR1 as MNHNS and CDR2 as SASEGT. Here the CDR3 reads CASSRDTYTDTQYF. The CDR3 DNA is TGTGCCAGCAGCCGGGACACCTACACAGATACGCAGTATTTT.

The chain links TRBV11-2 to TRBJ1-4, with TRBD1 as a possible D gene (5 bases). CDR3 length: 16 residues. V lost 1 base, J lost 7 bases, and 16 bases lay in between. Per germline, CDR1 SGHAT and CDR2 FQNNGV. The CDR3 region is CASSLGQGGLGEKLFF. CDR3 DNA: TGTGCCAGCAGCTTAGGGCAGGGAGGGCTTGGTGAAAAACTGTTTTTT.

This chain joins TRBV30 and TRBJ1-5; D uncertain. Germline CDR1 is GTSNPN and CDR2 is SVGIG (reference sequence). V was pared by 4 bases and J by 6 bases, with 13 bases between. The CDR3 sequence is 13 residues long. CDR3 sequence (DNA): TGTGCCTGGAATGGTCAGTGGAGTCAGCCCCAGCATTTT. Its protein is CAWNGQWSQPQHF. The whole variable domain, remainder taken from reference TRBV30 and TRBJ1-5, is SQTIHQWPATLVQPVGSPLSLECTVEGTSNPNLYWYRQAAGRGLQLLFYSVGIGQISSEVPQNLSASRPQDRQFILSSKKLLLSDSGFYLCAWNGQWSQPQHFGDGTRLSIL.

CDR3 amino acids: CASSFEYSNQPQHF. The CDR3 DNA reads TGTGCCAGCAGTTTTGAGTATAGCAATCAGCCCCAGCATTTT. The chain employs TRBV25-1 and TRBJ1-5; no clear D. The CDR3 length is 14 residues. Germline-derived CDR1 and CDR2 are MGHDK and SYGVNS. V dropped 5 bases and J dropped 0 bases, with 8 bases sitting between them.

The chain employs TRBV5-1 and TRBJ2-3; 10 bases map to TRBD1. The trim removed 2 bases at V and 6 bases at J, leaving 9 bases unmatched. CDR3 length equals 16 residues. Germline V gene lookup returns CDR1 SGHRS and CDR2 YFSETQ. CDR3 nucleotide sequence: TGCGCCAGCAGCTTAGGGACAGGGGTACTTCTTGATACGCAGTATTTT. Its protein is CASSLGTGVLLDTQYF.

This chain joins TRBV18 and TRBJ2-4; no reliable D call. Germline V gene sequence: CDR1 KGHSH, CDR2 LQKENI. Trimming left V 4 bases short and J 0 bases short, with 7 bases between. The CDR3 sequence is 14 residues long. CDR3 in DNA: TGTGCCAGCTCACTTAGAGGAGCCAAAAACATTCAGTACTTC. Encoded protein: CASSLRGAKNIQYF.

The chain carries TRBV4-1 and TRBJ1-3; 8 positions agree with TRBD1. The V and J ends lost 0 bases and 4 bases, in that order; junction bases with no gene match: 11. Germline assignment: CDR1 MGHRA and CDR2 YSYEKL. The length of the CDR3 is 18 residues. For the CDR3, the DNA is TGCGCCAGCAGCCAAGATGGGGCGCGCAGGGGGCAAGGAAACACCATATATTTT. This encodes CASSQDGARRGQGNTIYF.

Only a few counts were recorded for this clone. This sequence joins TRBV6-4 and TRBJ1-2, with D possibly TRBD1 on 5 matching bases. V shed 8 bases and J shed 4 bases, with 14 bases lying between them. Germline values: CDR1 MRHNA, CDR2 SNTAGT. This CDR3 region has 13 residues. CDR3: CASAPGLGYGYTF. The CDR3 nucleotides are TGTGCCAGCGCCCCAGGGCTAGGCTATGGCTACACCTTC.

The J gene is TRBJ2-2, the V gene TRBV18; 13 bases map to TRBD2. This CDR3 spans 17 amino acids. V trimming: 6 bases; J trimming: 7 bases; junction bases outside the gene matches: 11. Looked up from germline, CDR1 is KGHSH and CDR2 is LQKENI. The CDR3 nucleotides read TGTGCCAGCTCCTCGGGACTAGCGGGACTTCGGGACGGGGAGCTGTTTTTT. Its translation: CASSSGLAGLRDGELFF.